These T cell receptor beta chains were read from a single sample in a study of PD-1 blockade in classical Hodgkin lymphoma. TCRdb's table, derived via immunoSEQ multiplex PCR, lists solely in-frame clones and lacks some. In the table there are about 31,000 clones, around 70% of which are singletons. The material was peripheral blood mononuclear cells (PBMCs), obtained before the second cycle of nivolumab. These receptors were obtained from a human donor with classical Hodgkin lymphoma. Each CDR3 is given with its conserved first and last residue. Each record gives: clone size, V gene, J gene, D gene, CDR3 protein, CDR3 DNA. D genes are given only for firm matches. The listing skips clone size in some rows; elsewhere it reads once, few, many or a size class.

abundance: NA; v_gene: TRBV6-1; j_gene: TRBJ2-1; d_gene: TRBD2; CDR3aa: CASLAGGSSYNEQFF; CDR3nt: TGTGCCAGTTTAGCGGGGGGGAGCTCCTACAATGAGCAGTTCTTC
abundance: once; v_gene: TRBV19; j_gene: TRBJ2-1; d_gene: NA; CDR3aa: CASSIVRGTYNEQFF; CDR3nt: TGTGCCAGTAGTATAGTAAGGGGTACCTACAATGAGCAGTTCTTC
abundance: NA; v_gene: TRBV7-9; j_gene: TRBJ2-1; d_gene: TRBD1; CDR3aa: CADSGTGFNEQFF; CDR3nt: TGTGCTGATTCCGGGACAGGGTTCAATGAGCAGTTCTTC
abundance: NA; v_gene: TRBV29-1; j_gene: TRBJ2-7; d_gene: TRBD2; CDR3aa: CSVDGTSGEYEQYF; CDR3nt: TGCAGCGTTGATGGGACTAGCGGAGAATACGAGCAGTACTTC
abundance: NA; v_gene: TRBV19; j_gene: TRBJ1-1; d_gene: NA; CDR3aa: CASSPLQTSRGTEAFF; CDR3nt: TGTGCCAGTAGTCCCCTTCAGACGTCCAGGGGCACTGAAGCTTTCTTT
abundance: NA; v_gene: TRBV7-2; j_gene: TRBJ2-1; d_gene: TRBD2; CDR3aa: CASSLLAGGDNEQFF; CDR3nt: TGTGCCAGCAGCTTACTAGCGGGGGGTGACAATGAGCAGTTCTTC
abundance: few; v_gene: TRBV6-5; j_gene: TRBJ2-7; d_gene: NA; CDR3aa: CASSYSTGPGDEQYF; CDR3nt: TGTGCCAGCAGTTACTCCACCGGGCCAGGTGACGAGCAGTACTTC
abundance: NA; v_gene: TRBV9; j_gene: TRBJ2-3; d_gene: NA; CDR3aa: CASSVGGDTQYF; CDR3nt: TGTGCCAGCAGCGTAGGGGGAGATACGCAGTATTTT
abundance: NA; v_gene: TRBV18; j_gene: TRBJ1-6; d_gene: NA; CDR3aa: CASSQDIAHSPLHF; CDR3nt: TGTGCCAGCTCCCAAGATATCGCACATTCACCCCTCCACTTT
abundance: NA; v_gene: TRBV6-1; j_gene: TRBJ1-2; d_gene: NA; CDR3aa: CASTIARGGNYGYTF; CDR3nt: TGTGCCAGCACCATCGCACGGGGGGGTAACTATGGCTACACCTTC
abundance: NA; v_gene: TRBV4-1; j_gene: TRBJ1-2; d_gene: NA; CDR3aa: CASSQDASGRRGYTF; CDR3nt: TGCGCCAGCAGCCAAGACGCCTCGGGGAGGCGAGGCTACACCTTC
abundance: NA; v_gene: TRBV6-1; j_gene: TRBJ2-7; d_gene: TRBD2; CDR3aa: CASSEAGGIHF; CDR3nt: TGTGCCAGCAGTGAGGCGGGGGGGATCCACTTC
abundance: NA; v_gene: TRBV13; j_gene: TRBJ2-6; d_gene: TRBD1; CDR3aa: CASSTRTGGIGANVLTF; CDR3nt: TGTGCCAGCAGCACCCGGACAGGGGGAATTGGGGCCAACGTCCTGACTTTC
abundance: NA; v_gene: TRBV6-5; j_gene: TRBJ1-4; d_gene: NA; CDR3aa: CASSYRYTRDEKLFF; CDR3nt: TGTGCCAGCAGTTACCGCTATACCCGGGACGAAAAACTGTTTTTT
abundance: NA; v_gene: TRBV10-1; j_gene: TRBJ2-7; d_gene: NA; CDR3aa: CASSESKQGRSDEQYF; CDR3nt: TGCGCCAGCAGTGAGTCGAAACAGGGTAGGAGCGACGAGCAGTACTTC
abundance: NA; v_gene: TRBV7-2; j_gene: TRBJ2-5; d_gene: NA; CDR3aa: CASSPTPPGLQETQYF; CDR3nt: TGTGCCAGCAGCCCAACCCCCCCGGGGCTCCAAGAGACCCAGTACTTC
abundance: few; v_gene: TRBV7-8; j_gene: TRBJ2-2; d_gene: TRBD2; CDR3aa: CASSALAGVRTGELFF; CDR3nt: TGTGCCAGCAGCGCGCTAGCGGGAGTCCGAACGGGGGAGCTGTTTTTT
abundance: NA; v_gene: TRBV9; j_gene: TRBJ2-1; d_gene: NA; CDR3aa: CASSVGGQAYNEQFF; CDR3nt: TGTGCCAGCAGCGTAGGCGGGCAAGCCTACAATGAGCAGTTCTTC
abundance: NA; v_gene: TRBV4-1; j_gene: TRBJ2-2; d_gene: NA; CDR3aa: CASSPIPPGTSNTGELFF; CDR3nt: TGCGCCAGCAGCCCGATCCCACCCGGGACATCGAACACCGGGGAGCTGTTTTTT
abundance: NA; v_gene: TRBV7-2; j_gene: TRBJ2-7; d_gene: NA; CDR3aa: CASSLARAVTYEQYF; CDR3nt: TGTGCCAGCAGCTTAGCTCGGGCGGTAACCTACGAGCAGTACTTC
abundance: once; v_gene: TRBV11-2; j_gene: TRBJ2-7; d_gene: NA; CDR3aa: CASSPGQGSEQYF; CDR3nt: TGTGCCAGCAGCCCGGGGCAGGGAAGCGAGCAGTACTTC
abundance: NA; v_gene: TRBV7-9; j_gene: TRBJ2-1; d_gene: TRBD2; CDR3aa: CASDHSGTTNEQFF; CDR3nt: TGTGCCAGCGACCATTCCGGGACTACAAATGAGCAGTTCTTC
abundance: NA; v_gene: TRBV30; j_gene: TRBJ1-3; d_gene: TRBD1; CDR3aa: CAWDRGVTDIYF; CDR3nt: TGTGCCTGGGACAGGGGGGTTACGGACATATATTTT
abundance: NA; v_gene: TRBV19; j_gene: TRBJ1-1; d_gene: NA; CDR3aa: CATDTVPNTEAFF; CDR3nt: TGTGCCACCGACACAGTGCCGAACACTGAAGCTTTCTTT
abundance: NA; v_gene: TRBV6-1; j_gene: TRBJ1-5; d_gene: NA; CDR3aa: CASSEVPSGQPQHF; CDR3nt: TGTGCCAGCAGTGAAGTCCCGAGCGGGCAGCCCCAGCATTTT
abundance: NA; v_gene: TRBV7-9; j_gene: TRBJ2-3; d_gene: NA; CDR3aa: CASSPQLGSTRADTQYF; CDR3nt: TGTGCCAGCAGCCCTCAGTTGGGGAGTACAAGGGCAGATACGCAGTATTTT
abundance: once; v_gene: TRBV27; j_gene: TRBJ2-3; d_gene: TRBD2; CDR3aa: CASSLLAGVGTDTQYF; CDR3nt: TGTGCCAGCAGTCTATTGGCGGGGGTAGGGACAGATACGCAGTATTTT
abundance: NA; v_gene: TRBV10-3; j_gene: TRBJ1-2; d_gene: TRBD1; CDR3aa: CAISEPGQGNYGYTF; CDR3nt: TGTGCCATCAGTGAGCCGGGACAGGGGAACTATGGCTACACCTTC
abundance: NA; v_gene: TRBV7-2; j_gene: TRBJ2-7; d_gene: NA; CDR3aa: CASSPRLAYEQYF; CDR3nt: TGTGCCAGCAGCCCCCGACTAGCCTACGAGCAGTACTTC
abundance: NA; v_gene: TRBV5-1; j_gene: TRBJ2-1; d_gene: TRBD2; CDR3aa: CASSLAGGLWNEQFF; CDR3nt: TGCGCCAGCAGCTTAGCGGGGGGGCTGTGGAATGAGCAGTTCTTC
abundance: NA; v_gene: TRBV6-1; j_gene: TRBJ1-5; d_gene: NA; CDR3aa: CASRGGSYSNQPQHF; CDR3nt: TGTGCCAGCAGGGGGGGGAGTTATAGCAATCAGCCCCAGCATTTT
abundance: NA; v_gene: TRBV19; j_gene: TRBJ2-2; d_gene: NA; CDR3aa: CASSIDPGDLKGELFF; CDR3nt: TGTGCCAGTAGTATAGATCCAGGGGACCTCAAAGGGGAGCTGTTTTTT
abundance: NA; v_gene: TRBV29-1; j_gene: TRBJ2-1; d_gene: TRBD2; CDR3aa: CSLRTSGNSGGSYNEQFF; CDR3nt: TGCAGCCTACGGACTAGCGGGAACTCAGGGGGGTCCTACAATGAGCAGTTCTTC
abundance: NA; v_gene: TRBV6-6; j_gene: TRBJ1-5; d_gene: TRBD1; CDR3aa: CASTLTGQINQPQHF; CDR3nt: TGTGCCAGCACCTTAACGGGACAGATTAATCAGCCCCAGCATTTT
abundance: NA; v_gene: TRBV6-5; j_gene: TRBJ2-7; d_gene: NA; CDR3aa: CASSSGDWYEQYF; CDR3nt: TGTGCCAGCAGTTCGGGGGACTGGTACGAGCAGTACTTC
abundance: NA; v_gene: TRBV9; j_gene: TRBJ1-3; d_gene: NA; CDR3aa: CASSVDDNRNTIYF; CDR3nt: TGTGCCAGCAGCGTAGATGACAACCGAAACACCATATATTTT
abundance: few; v_gene: TRBV6-5; j_gene: TRBJ2-7; d_gene: NA; CDR3aa: CASSYSITREYEQYF; CDR3nt: TGTGCCAGCAGTTACTCGATTACGAGGGAGTACGAGCAGTACTTC
abundance: few; v_gene: TRBV7-6; j_gene: TRBJ2-2; d_gene: TRBD2; CDR3aa: CASSLGAGGPGTGELFF; CDR3nt: TGTGCCAGCAGCTTAGGAGCGGGAGGGCCGGGTACCGGGGAGCTGTTTTTT
abundance: NA; v_gene: TRBV19; j_gene: TRBJ2-1; d_gene: TRBD2; CDR3aa: CASRAETSGIYEQFF; CDR3nt: TGTGCCAGTAGGGCGGAGACTAGCGGGATCTATGAGCAGTTCTTC
abundance: NA; v_gene: TRBV12-5; j_gene: TRBJ2-7; d_gene: TRBD1; CDR3aa: CASGLGTGKSYEQYF; CDR3nt: TGTGCTAGTGGTTTGGGGACAGGGAAATCCTACGAGCAGTACTTC
abundance: few; v_gene: TRBV11-2; j_gene: TRBJ2-3; d_gene: NA; CDR3aa: CASTQSYSTDTQYF; CDR3nt: TGTGCCAGCACCCAGTCTTACAGCACAGATACGCAGTATTTT
abundance: NA; v_gene: TRBV30; j_gene: TRBJ2-2; d_gene: NA; CDR3aa: CAWGPGAGELFF; CDR3nt: TGTGCCTGGGGCCCCGGGGCCGGGGAGCTGTTTTTT
abundance: NA; v_gene: TRBV6-5; j_gene: TRBJ2-1; d_gene: NA; CDR3aa: CASRPDRGRNNEQFF; CDR3nt: TGTGCCAGCAGACCCGATAGGGGGAGGAACAATGAGCAGTTCTTC
abundance: NA; v_gene: TRBV9; j_gene: TRBJ2-7; d_gene: NA; CDR3aa: CASSGPWGEEQYF; CDR3nt: TGTGCCAGCAGCGGACCTTGGGGGGAGGAGCAGTACTTC
abundance: NA; v_gene: TRBV18; j_gene: TRBJ1-5; d_gene: NA; CDR3aa: CASSPPGGGVRNQPQHF; CDR3nt: TGTGCCAGCTCACCACCGGGGGGAGGGGTACGGAATCAGCCCCAGCATTTT
abundance: NA; v_gene: TRBV6-6; j_gene: TRBJ1-5; d_gene: TRBD1; CDR3aa: CASRRTGDSNQPQHF; CDR3nt: TGTGCCAGCAGGCGGACAGGGGATAGCAATCAGCCCCAGCATTTT
abundance: medium-sized; v_gene: TRBV30; j_gene: TRBJ1-6; d_gene: NA; CDR3aa: CAWSARSATSGRSPLHF; CDR3nt: TGTGCCTGGAGTGCCAGAAGCGCAACTTCAGGGCGTTCACCCCTCCACTTT
abundance: NA; v_gene: TRBV4-2; j_gene: TRBJ2-1; d_gene: TRBD2; CDR3aa: CASSQDAERGGGQFF; CDR3nt: TGTGCCAGCAGCCAAGATGCGGAGCGGGGGGGCGGGCAGTTCTTC
abundance: NA; v_gene: TRBV27; j_gene: TRBJ2-1; d_gene: NA; CDR3aa: CASGYNEQFF; CDR3nt: TGTGCCAGCGGCTACAATGAGCAGTTCTTC
abundance: few; v_gene: TRBV7-9; j_gene: TRBJ2-7; d_gene: NA; CDR3aa: CASSLGSGSSYEQYF; CDR3nt: TGTGCCAGCAGCCTAGGCAGCGGGTCATCTTACGAGCAGTACTTC
abundance: NA; v_gene: TRBV6-6; j_gene: TRBJ1-4; d_gene: NA; CDR3aa: CASRTPGNEKLFF; CDR3nt: TGTGCCAGCCGCACCCCCGGGAATGAAAAACTGTTTTTT
abundance: NA; v_gene: TRBV7-3; j_gene: TRBJ2-1; d_gene: NA; CDR3aa: CASSLTVNVYNEQFF; CDR3nt: TGTGCCAGCAGCTTAACAGTGAACGTTTACAATGAGCAGTTCTTC
abundance: NA; v_gene: TRBV4-2; j_gene: TRBJ1-4; d_gene: TRBD1; CDR3aa: CASSQEDRVGEKLFF; CDR3nt: TGTGCCAGCAGCCAAGAGGACAGGGTAGGGGAAAAACTGTTTTTT
abundance: NA; v_gene: TRBV2; j_gene: TRBJ2-7; d_gene: TRBD2; CDR3aa: CAVGTSETYEQYF; CDR3nt: TGTGCCGTCGGGACTAGCGAGACCTACGAGCAGTACTTC
abundance: NA; v_gene: TRBV28; j_gene: TRBJ2-3; d_gene: TRBD2; CDR3aa: CASSSRSAGGPGLGDTQYF; CDR3nt: TGTGCCAGCAGTTCCCGTTCAGCGGGGGGGCCCGGGTTAGGCGATACGCAGTATTTT
abundance: NA; v_gene: TRBV5-1; j_gene: TRBJ2-2; d_gene: NA; CDR3aa: CASSQGPSSGELFF; CDR3nt: TGCGCCAGCAGCCAAGGACCGTCGTCCGGGGAGCTGTTTTTT
abundance: NA; v_gene: TRBV7-3; j_gene: TRBJ2-7; d_gene: NA; CDR3aa: CASSLNAGRAYEQYF; CDR3nt: TGTGCCAGCAGCTTAAACGCGGGAAGGGCCTACGAGCAGTACTTC
abundance: few; v_gene: TRBV30; j_gene: TRBJ1-4; d_gene: NA; CDR3aa: CAWSVRQGYEKLFF; CDR3nt: TGTGCCTGGAGTGTACGTCAGGGGTATGAAAAACTGTTTTTT
abundance: NA; v_gene: TRBV6-5; j_gene: TRBJ1-4; d_gene: TRBD1; CDR3aa: CASSRGQNNEKLFF; CDR3nt: TGTGCCAGCAGCCGGGGACAGAATAATGAAAAACTGTTTTTT
abundance: few; v_gene: TRBV5-1; j_gene: TRBJ2-7; d_gene: TRBD1; CDR3aa: CASSPGQGSSYEQYF; CDR3nt: TGCGCCAGCAGCCCGGGACAGGGGAGCTCCTACGAGCAGTACTTC